The sequence of this T cell receptor beta chain was determined in a study of blood T cell repertoires in COVID-19. The wider study: In each case, the material was cDNA or gDNA derived from T cells, B-cell-depleted T cells, or PBMCs.

The CDR3 is 15 residues long. Germline CDR1 and CDR2: SGHRS and YFSETQ. With V trimmed by 7 bases and J by 2 bases, 11 bases remained unmatched. Under the authors' procedure: The assay estimated nucleated cells by amplifying reference gene primers. Produced via immunoSEQ multiplex PCR; TCRdb's table is partial and in-frame only. That table is the source of V, J and clone size, and D and trimming were worked out from the DNA. The sample shows about 440,000 clones, 70% to 90% of them seen only once. This sequence joins TRBV5-1 and TRBJ2-7; TRBD1 agrees at 8 bases. Sequencing was performed on PBMCs or T cells enriched from blood (not recorded which). The TCR sequence derives from a woman aged 18-29 years with acute COVID-19. The CDR3 is CASGLGQGWTYEQYF. The DNA of the CDR3 is TGCGCCAGCGGGCTTGGACAGGGATGGACCTACGAGCAGTACTTC. Drawing the rest from reference TRBV5-1 and TRBJ2-7, the complete variable domain is KAGVTQTPRYLIKTRGQQVTLSCSPISGHRSVSWYQQTPGQGLQFLFEYFSETQRNKGNFPGRFSGRQFSNSRSEMNVSTLELGDSALYLCASGLGQGWTYEQYFGPGTRLTVT.